A few counts support the clone carrying this T cell receptor beta chain. The antigen remains undetermined. This sample is part of a study of beta chain features in type 1 diabetes. The overall study: Patients were similar to healthy donors in age and gender (as well as in cell yields). Whole-study findings and limits: Patients and controls would be equally affected if PCR favored shorter templates. Naive, central memory and Treg TCRB repertoires seemed to resemble each other more closely in patients than they did in healthy donors.

V was shortened by 5 bases and J by 0 bases, with 11 bases between the two germline ends. CDR3 length equals 15 residues. The germline gives CDR1 SGHAT, CDR2 FQNNGV. The whole isolated RNA underwent reverse transcription, so sequencing captured expressed TCRB transcripts. Read counts averaged approximately 3.6 million for samples of naive, central memory and regulatory T cells. Assay: immunoSEQ multiplex PCR; the TCRdb copy retains only in-frame clones and omits some. The table has roughly 450,000 clones, approximately 10% seen once; the top ten hold around 0.05%. Sequencing used naive CD4+ T cells from blood. This TCR was recovered from a woman between 18 and 30 years old in good health. The chain employs TRBV11-2 and TRBJ2-1; D gene ambiguous. The CDR3 DNA reads as TGTGCCAGCAGCCGGTTGGAAAGCTCCTACAATGAGCAGTTCTTC. Translating gives CASSRLESSYNEQFF.